This T cell receptor beta chain emerged from a study of blood T cell repertoires in COVID-19. CDR3 length: 13 amino acids. Between the trimmed V and J ends, which lost 5 bases and 4 bases, there was a span of 10 bases. Germline V gene sequence: CDR1 KGHDR, CDR2 SFDVKD. The repertoire was sequenced with immunoSEQ multiplex PCR; TCRdb's copy has only in-frame clones and lacks some. This sample has 190,000 or so clones; approximately 90% occur once, and the top ten carry 1.2%. Two negative PCRs, clearance, or symptom resolution were required of recovered Cohort 3 donors. The receptor comes from a man younger than 40 who had recovered from COVID-19. Sequenced input: PBMCs or T cells enriched from blood (not recorded which). J is TRBJ1-1 and V is TRBV24-1, with a possible D match to TRBD1 (6 bases). CDR3 residues: CATSGGTSTEAFF. In DNA form, the CDR3 reads TGTGCCACCAGTGGGGGGACATCCACTGAAGCTTTCTTT.